The 15 T cell receptor beta chains below all came from one sample that was sequenced in a study of metastatic and nonmetastatic thyroid tumors. Each patient went into thyroid surgery without having received any treatment. From the PCR reads, TCRdb re-called clones with MiXCR. The data hold more than 40,000 clones, with approximately 25% observed a single time. The specimen was tumor tissue. These receptors were obtained from a female donor with papillary thyroid cancer or a benign thyroid nodule (not recorded which). Some clones in this sample may be carry-over from other donors' samples.

The table lists this clone with a few counts. V gene TRBV6-1 combines with J gene TRBJ2-7; possible D gene TRBD1, 6 bases. The ends were cut back, 3 bases at V and 0 bases at J, with 15 bases in the middle. The CDR3 has 16 residues. The germline CDR1 and CDR2 sequences are MNHNS and SASEGT. The CDR3 DNA is TGTGCCAGCAGTGATATCGGCAGGGGAAGCTCCTACGAGCAGTACTTC. It yields the protein CASSDIGRGSSYEQYF.

The J gene is TRBJ2-7, the V gene TRBV18; D unclear. The V end lost 3 bases, the J end lost 2 bases, and 11 bases lay between the germline ends. From germline, CDR1 is KGHSH and CDR2 LQKENI. The CDR3 is 14 residues long. The CDR3 here is CASSPRLDPYEQYF. The CDR3 nucleotides are TGTGCCAGCTCACCCCGACTCGACCCCTACGAGCAGTACTTC.

The sample holds one count of this clone. CDR3 sequence reads: CASSFRVRGEAFF. CDR3 coding DNA: TGTGCCAGCAGTTTCCGGGTTAGGGGAGAAGCTTTCTTT. The gene calls are TRBV28 and TRBJ1-1; weak D call: TRBD1 (5 bases). The CDR3 totals 13 residues. Germline assignment: CDR1 MDHEN and CDR2 SYDVKM. Trimming removed 3 bases at V and 8 bases at J, with 13 bases between.

There are many counts of this clone. The V and J genes are TRBV20-1 and TRBJ1-1; D gene uncertain. The germline V gene has CDR1 DFQATT and CDR2 SNEGSKA (reference sequence). Trimming removed 0 bases from V and 3 bases from J, with 5 bases in between. The CDR3 runs 12 residues. The CDR3 spells CSAREYHTEAFF. In DNA, the CDR3 is TGCAGTGCTAGAGAATACCACACTGAAGCTTTCTTT.

This clone is labeled medium-sized. This sequence joins TRBV6-1 and TRBJ2-7; D perhaps matches TRBD1 (6 bases). This CDR3 is built from 12 residues. Per the germline V gene, CDR1 is MNHNS and CDR2 is SASEGT. The V end was cut by 5 bases, the J end by 2 bases, with 7 bases between. The CDR3 DNA reads TGTGCCAGCAGTCGACAGGCCTACGAGCAGTACTTC. Translating it yields CASSRQAYEQYF.

This chain joins TRBV11-2 and TRBJ1-1, with 10 bases aligning to TRBD1. Germline trimming cut 5 bases from V and 3 bases from J; bases unmatched to any gene: 3. The CDR3 loop spans 14 amino acids. CDR1 and CDR2 from the germline V gene are SGHAT and FQNNGV. CDR3 in DNA: TGTGCCAGCAGCCAGACAGGGGGCTACACTGAAGCTTTCTTT. This sequence encodes CASSQTGGYTEAFF.

This clone was detected ten times or more. This chain joins TRBV11-2 and TRBJ2-3, with a tentative D call TRBD1 (6 bases). The CDR3 extends over 13 amino acids. V gave up 1 base and J gave up 7 bases, with 9 bases separating them. Germline loops: CDR1 SGHAT, CDR2 FQNNGV. The CDR3 DNA reads as TGTGCCAGCAGCTTAGTGGACAGAAATACGCAGTATTTT. Amino acid sequence: CASSLVDRNTQYF.

This clone was seen repeatedly, ten times or more. The rearrangement uses TRBV11-2 and TRBJ1-4; weak D call: TRBD1 (6 bases). Per germline, CDR1 SGHAT and CDR2 FQNNGV. V shed 5 bases and J shed 1 base, with 8 bases lying between them. There are 14 residues in the CDR3. The CDR3 DNA is TGTGCCAGCAGCCCGGACAGAACTAATGAAAAACTGTTTTTT. Translated, it gives CASSPDRTNEKLFF.

This clone was seen ten or more times. The V gene is TRBV5-4, the J gene TRBJ2-2, with a tentative D call TRBD2 (6 bases). The length of the CDR3 is 13 residues. The V gene lost 10 bases and the J gene lost 1 base, with 11 bases spanning the gap. Germline V gives CDR1 SGHNT, CDR2 YYREEE (reference sequence). The CDR3 spells CAGREVNTGELFF. The CDR3 region has the DNA TGTGCCGGAAGGGAGGTGAACACCGGGGAGCTGTTTTTT.

This clone was observed many times. The CDR3 here is CASMMTGLTFPGNTIYF. In DNA form, the CDR3 reads TGTGCCAGCATGATGACAGGGTTAACCTTTCCCGGAAACACCATATATTTT. V usage is TRBV10-3 and J usage is TRBJ1-3, with 7 bases that match TRBD1. Trimming at V came to 10 bases and at J to 4 bases, leaving 19 bases not matched to a gene. From germline, CDR1 is ENHRY and CDR2 SYGVKD. CDR3 length: 17 amino acids.

This CDR3 reads CASSLAVTGGETQYF. The CDR3 coding sequence is TGTGCCAGCAGCTTAGCTGTAACAGGGGGAGAGACCCAGTACTTC. This chain joins TRBV7-9 and TRBJ2-5; 8 bases line up with TRBD1. Germline V gene sequence: CDR1 SEHNR, CDR2 FQNEAQ (reference sequence). V was clipped by 0 bases and J by 4 bases; unmatched bases: 4. The CDR3 consists of 15 residues.

This chain uses TRBV3-1 with TRBJ2-7; 7 nucleotides match TRBD1. Germline V gene sequence: CDR1 LGHDT, CDR2 YNNKEL (reference sequence). V shed 4 bases, J shed 5 bases, and the junction held 11 bases outside the gene matches. The CDR3 is made up of 15 amino acids. CDR3 region: CASSPPSGGRDEQYF. The CDR3, as DNA: TGTGCCAGCAGCCCACCCTCAGGGGGAAGGGACGAGCAGTACTTC.

This clone has a count of ten or more. V usage is TRBV2 and J usage is TRBJ2-1; 8 nucleotides agree with TRBD1. This CDR3 spans 15 amino acids. Germline V gene lookup returns CDR1 SNHLY and CDR2 FYNNEI. Unmatched junction bases numbered 4, after V lost 3 bases and J lost 3 bases. The CDR3 DNA sequence: TGTGCCAGCAGTGATGACAGGGGAATCTACAATGAGCAGTTCTTC. As protein: CASSDDRGIYNEQFF.

This chain joins TRBV6-6 and TRBJ2-7; 9 bases are a match to TRBD2. V was pared by 4 bases and J by 9 bases, with 13 bases of the junction left unmatched. From germline, CDR1 is MNHNY and CDR2 SVGAGI (reference sequence). The CDR3 totals 15 residues. As DNA, the CDR3 is TGTGCCAGCAGTTTGGCTAGGACTAGCGCGACGGGGCAGTACTTC. This sequence encodes CASSLARTSATGQYF.

The CDR3 coding sequence is TGCGCCAGCGTAATGAAGGGGGGGACAGGGGCCTACGAGCAGTACTTC. Translation: CASVMKGGTGAYEQYF. The rearrangement links TRBV10-2 to TRBJ2-7, with 10 positions matching TRBD1. The CDR3 sequence is 16 residues long. Germline trimming cut 8 bases from V and 2 bases from J; bases unmatched to any gene: 12. In germline, CDR1 is WSHSY, CDR2 SAAADI.